The TCR beta chain described here comes from a study of Graves' ophthalmopathy and Graves' hyperthyroidism. The study's findings and limits: With 70.59% sensitivity and 72.22% specificity, the model predicted ophthalmopathy progression.

Cases classed as stable hyperthyroidism had no ophthalmopathy within 18 months of follow-up. Uncontrolled infections, pregnancy, lactation or other autoimmune diseases led to patient exclusion. Germline CDR1 and CDR2: SGHVS and FQNEAQ. V lost 5 bases, J lost 1 base, and 12 bases lay in between. The CDR3 totals 14 residues. As the template, RNA transcripts were used to amplify TCR beta CDR3 regions. HTBI primers were used in a first-round RT-PCR, which preceded a second-round multiplex PCR. In TCRdb, the multiplex PCR reads were re-called with MiXCR into one record per CDR3 protein. This table holds 300,000 to 500,000 distinct CDR3 sequences, 15% to 19% found once. This clonotype was counted many times. The antigen is undetermined.

Sequencing was done on a sample of peripheral blood. The chain couples TRBV7-8 to TRBJ2-7; unclear D gene. The TCR originated in a woman between 18 and 30 years old with stable Graves' hyperthyroidism. This chain's CDR3 is CASSPPPRSYEQYF. In DNA, the CDR3 is TGTGCCAGCAGCCCCCCCCCTCGGTCCTACGAGCAGTACTTC.